The 19 T cell receptor beta chains given below trace back to one sample, sequenced in a study of T cell responses to AZD1222 COVID-19 vaccine. TCRdb keeps only in-frame clones here, not all; method: immunoSEQ multiplex PCR. The sample holds approximately 70,000 clones, 85% seen once. Source: peripheral blood, taken on day 0 of AZD1222 vaccination. The source of these receptors is an adult in good health.

This chain uses TRBV5-4 with TRBJ1-3; D remains ambiguous. With 3 bases removed from V and 2 bases from J, the gap between germline ends came to 15 bases. The CDR3 totals 16 residues. Per germline, CDR1 SGHNT and CDR2 YYREEE (reference sequence). CDR3 loop: CASSSQTRSAGNTIYF. CDR3 bases: TGTGCCAGCAGCTCCCAGACACGGAGCGCTGGAAACACCATATATTTT.

This chain connects TRBV28 to TRBJ2-7; possible D gene TRBD2, 5 bases. Trimming took off 2 bases at V and 0 bases at J, with 5 bases between the two ends. CDR1 and CDR2 (germline): MDHEN, SYDVKM. The CDR3 spans 13 residues. This chain's CDR3 is CASSLDYSYEQYF. The CDR3 nucleotides are TGTGCCAGCAGTTTAGACTACTCCTACGAGCAGTACTTC.

The J gene is TRBJ1-5, the V gene TRBV12-5; unclear D gene. The CDR3 runs 12 residues. V gave up 8 bases and J gave up 3 bases, with 8 bases separating them. From germline, CDR1 is LGHNT and CDR2 FRNRAP. CDR3 DNA sequence: TGTGCTAGTAGCCAGAACAATCAGCCCCAGCATTTT. This encodes CASSQNNQPQHF.

The chain joins TRBV19 to TRBJ2-1; D may be TRBD1 (6 bases). V was pared by 4 bases and J by 5 bases, with 9 bases between. CDR3 size: 13 residues. Germline V gene data show CDR1 as LNHDA and CDR2 as SQIVND (reference sequence). Here the CDR3 reads CASSTGQNNEQFF. In DNA, the CDR3 is TGTGCCAGTAGTACTGGACAGAACAATGAGCAGTTCTTC.

This clone was picked up a small number of times. The chain has TRBV6-2 or TRBV6-3 and TRBJ2-7; no reliable D call. The CDR3 runs to 11 residues. The ends were cut back, 2 bases at V and 4 bases at J, with 3 bases in the middle. Germline CDR1 reads MNHEY; CDR2 reads SVGEGT. The CDR3: CASSYPYEQYF. The CDR3 nucleotides are TGTGCCAGCAGTTACCCTTACGAGCAGTACTTC.

This chain links TRBV30 with TRBJ2-7, with 11 bases aligning to TRBD1. The V segment lost 2 bases and the J segment 9 bases; nucleotides outside the gene matches: 6. CDR3 length: 13 amino acids. Germline V gives CDR1 GTSNPN, CDR2 SVGIG (reference sequence). The CDR3 nucleotides are TGTGCCTGGAGTTCCGGGACAGGGGGAGGGCAGTACTTC. Amino acid sequence: CAWSSGTGGGQYF.

Here the CDR3 DNA reads TGTGCCAGTAGTTTATCCTCTGATGAGCAGTTCTTC. It translates to CASSLSSDEQFF. This chain links TRBV19 with TRBJ2-1; unclear D gene. The germline V and J ends were trimmed by 5 bases and 8 bases, with 10 bases remaining between them. Germline V gene data show CDR1 as LNHDA and CDR2 as SQIVND (reference sequence). This CDR3 has 12 residues.

The chain is built from TRBV19 and TRBJ1-1; weak D call: TRBD1 (5 bases). CDR3 length equals 13 residues. V lost 5 bases to trimming and J lost 6 bases, with 13 bases between them. Germline CDR1 and CDR2: LNHDA and SQIVND (reference sequence). Written as DNA, the CDR3 is TGTGCCAGTAGTCAGGGTCTACTCGCTGAAGCTTTCTTT. Its protein is CASSQGLLAEAFF.

This chain's CDR3 is CASSFGQITGELFF. The CDR3 bases are TGTGCCAGCAGTTTTGGGCAGATAACCGGGGAGCTGTTTTTT. The chain has TRBV27 and TRBJ2-2; D is undetermined. The V end lost 3 bases, the J end lost 5 bases, and 10 bases lay between the germline ends. CDR3 length: 14 amino acids. Per the germline V gene, CDR1 is MNHEY and CDR2 is SMNVEV (reference sequence).

The J gene is TRBJ2-3, the V gene TRBV10-1, with D maybe TRBD2 (7 bases). There are 14 residues in the CDR3. V was shortened by 2 bases and J by 6 bases, with 12 bases between the two germline ends. Germline CDR1 WNHNN, CDR2 SYGVQD (reference sequence). As DNA, the CDR3 is TGCGCCAGCAGTGAGCAGGGGAGGGCGGATACGCAGTATTTT. It translates to CASSEQGRADTQYF.

This chain joins TRBV18 and TRBJ1-2; D is uncertain. This CDR3 comprises 13 residues. CDR1 KGHSH and CDR2 LQKENI come from the germline V gene. V was cut by 3 bases and J by 8 bases, with 13 bases left in between. The CDR3 here is CASSPGGASGYTF. The DNA of the CDR3 is TGTGCCAGCTCACCCGGAGGCGCAAGCGGCTACACCTTC.

This sequence joins TRBV4-1 and TRBJ1-6; no definite D call. Germline assignment: CDR1 MGHRA and CDR2 YSYEKL. This CDR3 has 13 residues. The V and J ends lost 1 base and 11 bases respectively, with 9 bases between them. The CDR3 reads CASSQGREAPLHF. CDR3 bases: TGCGCCAGCAGCCAAGGTCGTGAGGCACCCCTCCACTTT.

V and J are TRBV10-1 and TRBJ2-5; D is perhaps TRBD2 (7 bases). The CDR3 extends over 15 amino acids. The ends were cut back, 8 bases at V and 6 bases at J, with 22 bases in the middle. Germline V gene sequence: CDR1 WNHNN, CDR2 SYGVQD (reference sequence). In nucleotides, the CDR3 is TGCGCCAGCGTACAGGGCTCCCGGGGAGGGAAGACCCAGTACTTC. It translates to CASVQGSRGGKTQYF.

The chain links TRBV2 to TRBJ1-5; D unresolved. Germline V lookup: CDR1 SNHLY, CDR2 FYNNEI. The CDR3 extends over 12 amino acids. V shed 6 bases and J shed 5 bases, with 8 bases lying between them. The CDR3 DNA is TGTGCCAGCAGCCCCACTTATCAGCCCCAGCATTTT. Residues: CASSPTYQPQHF.

This clone was seen once. The chain employs TRBV19 and TRBJ1-2; D perhaps matches TRBD1 (5 bases). CDR3 length: 15 residues. CDR1 and CDR2 (germline): LNHDA, SQIVND (reference sequence). Trimming left V 3 bases short and J 4 bases short, with 15 bases between. This CDR3 reads CASSILRSGGYGYTF. The CDR3 DNA sequence: TGTGCCAGTAGTATCCTCCGAAGTGGGGGCTATGGCTACACCTTC.

This clone turned up a few times. J is TRBJ1-5 and V is TRBV7-8; D not certain. Germline CDR1 is SGHVS and CDR2 is FQNEAQ. CDR3 length: 15 residues. V lost 1 base to trimming and J lost 7 bases, with 14 bases between them. DNA of the CDR3: TGTGCCAGCAGCTTAGTGGACTCACGAGGGCAGCCCCAGCATTTT. Translating gives CASSLVDSRGQPQHF.

The chain combines TRBV3-1 (or the pseudogene TRBV3-2) with TRBJ1-5, with 10 bases identical to TRBD1. V dropped 0 bases and J dropped 6; count of bases not matched to a gene: 5. The germline gives CDR1 LGHDT, CDR2 YNNKEL (reference sequence). CDR3 size: 16 residues. This CDR3 reads CASSQDRGQGLQPQHF. The CDR3 bases are TGTGCCAGCAGCCAAGATAGGGGACAGGGGCTTCAGCCCCAGCATTTT.

This clone was counted once. The chain recombines TRBV9 with TRBJ1-5; 7 bases map to TRBD1. Germline V gene sequence: CDR1 SGDLS, CDR2 YYNGEE. Germline trimming cut 3 bases from V and 0 bases from J; bases unmatched to any gene: 15. This CDR3 contains 19 residues. This chain's CDR3 is CASSAVWGTERYSNQPQHF. In DNA form, the CDR3 reads TGTGCCAGCAGCGCAGTATGGGGGACAGAGCGCTATAGCAATCAGCCCCAGCATTTT.

The J gene is TRBJ2-3, the V gene TRBV7-3; D is ambiguous. The CDR3 runs to 13 residues. The V end lost 5 bases, the J end lost 4 bases, and 10 bases lay between the germline ends. Looked up from germline, CDR1 is SGHTA and CDR2 is FQGTGA. In DNA, the CDR3 is TGTGCCAGCAGCCCCCGTAGGGCAGATACGCAGTATTTT. This codes for CASSPRRADTQYF.